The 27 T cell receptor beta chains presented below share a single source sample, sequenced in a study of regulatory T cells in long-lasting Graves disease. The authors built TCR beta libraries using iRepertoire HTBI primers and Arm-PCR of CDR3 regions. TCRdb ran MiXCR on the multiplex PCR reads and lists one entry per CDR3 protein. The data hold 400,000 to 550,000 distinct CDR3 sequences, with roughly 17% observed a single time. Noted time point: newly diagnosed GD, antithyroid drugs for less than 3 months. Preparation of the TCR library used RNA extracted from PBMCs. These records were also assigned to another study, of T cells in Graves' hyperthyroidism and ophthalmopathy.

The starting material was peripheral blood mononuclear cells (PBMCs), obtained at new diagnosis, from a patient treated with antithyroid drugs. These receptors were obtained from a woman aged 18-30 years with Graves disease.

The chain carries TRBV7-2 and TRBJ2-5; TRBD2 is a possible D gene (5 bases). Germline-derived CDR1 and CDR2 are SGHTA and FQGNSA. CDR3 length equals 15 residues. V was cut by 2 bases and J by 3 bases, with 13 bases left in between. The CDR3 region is CASSLPVYSEETQYF. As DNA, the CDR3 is TGTGCCAGCAGCTTACCGGTGTATAGCGAAGAGACCCAGTACTTC.

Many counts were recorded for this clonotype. In DNA form, the CDR3 reads TGTGCCAGCAGTTACTCGAGTTCCGCGGGATCGAGCACAGATACGCAGTATTTT. The encoded protein is CASSYSSSAGSSTDTQYF. J is TRBJ2-3 and V is TRBV6-2 or TRBV6-3, with D possibly TRBD2 on 6 matching bases. The germline V and J ends were trimmed by 0 bases and 0 bases, with 16 bases remaining between them. The length of the CDR3 is 18 residues. Germline assignment: CDR1 MNHEY and CDR2 SVGEGT.

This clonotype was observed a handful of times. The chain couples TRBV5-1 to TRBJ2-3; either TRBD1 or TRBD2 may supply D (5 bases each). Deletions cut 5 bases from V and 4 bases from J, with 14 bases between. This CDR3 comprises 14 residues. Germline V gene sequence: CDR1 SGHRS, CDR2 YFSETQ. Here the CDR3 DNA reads TGCGCCAGCAGGTTAGCTGGGGGACCAGATACGCAGTATTTT. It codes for CASRLAGGPDTQYF.

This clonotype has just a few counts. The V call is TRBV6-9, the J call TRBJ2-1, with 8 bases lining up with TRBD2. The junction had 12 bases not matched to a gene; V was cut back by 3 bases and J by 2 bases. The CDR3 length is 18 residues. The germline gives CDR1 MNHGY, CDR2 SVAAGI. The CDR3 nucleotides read TGTGCCAGCAGTTACGGGAAACGGGGGGGGCAAGCCTACAATGAGCAGTTCTTC. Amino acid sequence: CASSYGKRGGQAYNEQFF.

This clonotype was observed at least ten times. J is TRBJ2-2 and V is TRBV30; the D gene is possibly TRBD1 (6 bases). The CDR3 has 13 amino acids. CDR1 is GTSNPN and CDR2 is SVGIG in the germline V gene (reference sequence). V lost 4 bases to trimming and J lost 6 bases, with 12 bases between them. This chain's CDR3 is CAWNLNRAGELFF. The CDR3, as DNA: TGTGCCTGGAACCTTAACAGGGCCGGGGAGCTGTTTTTT.

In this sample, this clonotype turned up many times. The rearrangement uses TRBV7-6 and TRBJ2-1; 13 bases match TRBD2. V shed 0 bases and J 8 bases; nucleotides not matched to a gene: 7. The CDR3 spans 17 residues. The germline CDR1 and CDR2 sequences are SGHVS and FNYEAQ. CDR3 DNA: TGTGCCAGCAGCTTAGCGGCTACTAGCGGGAGGGGCCATGAGCAGTTCTTC. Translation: CASSLAATSGRGHEQFF.

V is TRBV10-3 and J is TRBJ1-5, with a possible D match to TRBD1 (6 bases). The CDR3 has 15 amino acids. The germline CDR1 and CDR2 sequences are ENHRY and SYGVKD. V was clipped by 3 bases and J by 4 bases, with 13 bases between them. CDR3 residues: CAISEGGQENQPQHF. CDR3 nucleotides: TGTGCCATCAGTGAAGGGGGACAAGAGAATCAGCCCCAGCATTTT.

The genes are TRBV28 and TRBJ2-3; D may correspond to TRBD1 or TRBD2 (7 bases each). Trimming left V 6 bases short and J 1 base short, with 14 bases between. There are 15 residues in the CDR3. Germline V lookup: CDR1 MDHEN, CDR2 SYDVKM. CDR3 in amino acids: CASSNQGGGTDTQYF. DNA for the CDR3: TGTGCCAGCAGCAACCAGGGGGGGGGCACAGATACGCAGTATTTT.

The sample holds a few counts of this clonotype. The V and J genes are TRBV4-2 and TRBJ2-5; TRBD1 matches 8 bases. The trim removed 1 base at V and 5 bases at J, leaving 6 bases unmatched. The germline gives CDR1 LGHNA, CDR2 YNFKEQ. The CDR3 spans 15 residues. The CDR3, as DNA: TGTGCCAGCAGCCAAGCCAGGGGGCGGTTGGAGACCCAGTACTTC. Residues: CASSQARGRLETQYF.

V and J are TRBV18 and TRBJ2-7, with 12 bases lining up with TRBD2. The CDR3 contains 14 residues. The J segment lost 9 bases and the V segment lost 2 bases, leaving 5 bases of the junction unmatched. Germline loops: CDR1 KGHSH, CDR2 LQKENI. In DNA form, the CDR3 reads TGTGCCAGCTCACCAAGGACTAGCGGGGAGGGGCAGTACTTC. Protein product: CASSPRTSGEGQYF.

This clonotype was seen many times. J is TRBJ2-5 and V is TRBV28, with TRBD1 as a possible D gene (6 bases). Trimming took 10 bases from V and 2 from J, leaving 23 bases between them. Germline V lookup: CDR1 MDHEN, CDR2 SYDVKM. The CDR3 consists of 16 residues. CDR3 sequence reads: CATFPGVDRTQETQYF. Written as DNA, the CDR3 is TGTGCCACCTTCCCAGGGGTAGACAGAACTCAAGAGACCCAGTACTTC.

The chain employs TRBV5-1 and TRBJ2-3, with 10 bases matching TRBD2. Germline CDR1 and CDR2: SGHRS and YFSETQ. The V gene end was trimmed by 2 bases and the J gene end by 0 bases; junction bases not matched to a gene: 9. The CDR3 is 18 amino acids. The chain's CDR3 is CASSFTSGRARSTDTQYF. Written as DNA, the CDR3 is TGCGCCAGCAGCTTTACCAGCGGGAGGGCGCGGAGCACAGATACGCAGTATTTT.

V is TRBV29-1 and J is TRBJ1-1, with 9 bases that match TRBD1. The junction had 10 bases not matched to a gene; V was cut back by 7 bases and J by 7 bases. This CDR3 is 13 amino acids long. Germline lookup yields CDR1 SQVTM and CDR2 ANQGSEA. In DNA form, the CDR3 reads TGCAGCGCTGCTGGGGGGGACAGGGTTGAAGCTTTCTTT. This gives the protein CSAAGGDRVEAFF.

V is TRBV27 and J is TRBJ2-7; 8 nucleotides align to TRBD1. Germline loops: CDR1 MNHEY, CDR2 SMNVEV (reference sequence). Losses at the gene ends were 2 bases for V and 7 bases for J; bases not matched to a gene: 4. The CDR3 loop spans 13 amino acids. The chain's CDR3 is CASSLDRGSEQYF. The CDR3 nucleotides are TGTGCCAGCAGTTTAGACAGGGGAAGTGAGCAGTACTTC.

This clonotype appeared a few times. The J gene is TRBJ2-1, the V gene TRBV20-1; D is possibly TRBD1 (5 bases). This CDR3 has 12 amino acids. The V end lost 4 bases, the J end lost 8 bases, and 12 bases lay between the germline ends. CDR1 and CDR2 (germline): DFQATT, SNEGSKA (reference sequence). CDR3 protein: CSATTGYDEQFF. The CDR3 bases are TGCAGTGCTACAACAGGTTACGATGAGCAGTTCTTC.

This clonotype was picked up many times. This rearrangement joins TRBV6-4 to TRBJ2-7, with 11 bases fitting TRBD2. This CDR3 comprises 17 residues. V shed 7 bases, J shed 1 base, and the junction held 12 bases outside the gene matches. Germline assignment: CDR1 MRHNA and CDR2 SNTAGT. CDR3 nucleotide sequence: TGTGCCAGCACAGGGTGGCTAGCGGGAGGAGAGTCCTACGAGCAGTACTTC. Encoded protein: CASTGWLAGGESYEQYF.

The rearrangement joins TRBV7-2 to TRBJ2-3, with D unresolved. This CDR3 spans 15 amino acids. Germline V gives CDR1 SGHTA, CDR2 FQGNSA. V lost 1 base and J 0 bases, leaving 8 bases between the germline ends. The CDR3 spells CASSLVLVSTDTQYF. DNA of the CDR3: TGTGCCAGCAGCTTAGTCCTAGTTAGCACAGATACGCAGTATTTT.

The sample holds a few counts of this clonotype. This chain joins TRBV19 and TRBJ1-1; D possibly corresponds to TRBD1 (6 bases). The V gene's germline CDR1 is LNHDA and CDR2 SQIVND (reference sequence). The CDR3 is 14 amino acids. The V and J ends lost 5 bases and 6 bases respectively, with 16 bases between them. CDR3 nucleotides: TGTGCCAGTAGTGATACAGGGTATTTAGCTGAAGCTTTCTTT. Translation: CASSDTGYLAEAFF.

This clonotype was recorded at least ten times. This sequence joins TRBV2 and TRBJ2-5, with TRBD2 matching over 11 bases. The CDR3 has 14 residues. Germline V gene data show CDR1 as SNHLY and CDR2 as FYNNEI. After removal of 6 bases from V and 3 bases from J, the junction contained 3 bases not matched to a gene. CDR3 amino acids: CASRPTSGKETQYF. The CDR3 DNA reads TGTGCCAGCAGGCCGACTAGCGGGAAAGAGACCCAGTACTTC.

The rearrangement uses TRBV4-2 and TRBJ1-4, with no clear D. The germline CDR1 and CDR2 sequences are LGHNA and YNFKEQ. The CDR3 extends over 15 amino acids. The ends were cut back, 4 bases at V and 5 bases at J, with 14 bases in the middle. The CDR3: CASSRTQEDNEKLFF. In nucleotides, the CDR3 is TGTGCCAGCAGCCGGACCCAGGAGGACAATGAAAAACTGTTTTTT.

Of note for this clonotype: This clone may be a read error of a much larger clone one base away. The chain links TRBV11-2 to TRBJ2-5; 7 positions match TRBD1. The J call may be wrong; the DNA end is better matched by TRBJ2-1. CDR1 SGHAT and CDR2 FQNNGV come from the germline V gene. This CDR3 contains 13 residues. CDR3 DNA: TGTGCCAGCAGCTTCAACAGGGGACCGATCCAGTTCTTC. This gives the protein CASSFNRGPIQFF.

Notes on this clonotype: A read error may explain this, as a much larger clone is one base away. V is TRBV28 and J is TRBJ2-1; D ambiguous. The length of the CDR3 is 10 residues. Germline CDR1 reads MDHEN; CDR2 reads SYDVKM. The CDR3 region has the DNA TGTACCAGCATAAGGGTCAGGCAGTTCTTC. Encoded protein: CTSIRVRQFF.

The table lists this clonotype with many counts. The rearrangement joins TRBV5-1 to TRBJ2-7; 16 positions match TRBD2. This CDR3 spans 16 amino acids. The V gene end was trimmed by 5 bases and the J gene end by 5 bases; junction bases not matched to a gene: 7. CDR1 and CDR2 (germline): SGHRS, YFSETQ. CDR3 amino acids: CASSPGLAGGTNEQYF. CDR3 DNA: TGCGCCAGCAGTCCGGGACTAGCGGGAGGGACCAACGAGCAGTACTTC. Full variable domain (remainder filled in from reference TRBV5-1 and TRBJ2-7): KAGVTQTPRYLIKTRGQQVTLSCSPISGHRSVSWYQQTPGQGLQFLFEYFSETQRNKGNFPGRFSGRQFSNSRSEMNVSTLELGDSALYLCASSPGLAGGTNEQYFGPGTRLTVT.

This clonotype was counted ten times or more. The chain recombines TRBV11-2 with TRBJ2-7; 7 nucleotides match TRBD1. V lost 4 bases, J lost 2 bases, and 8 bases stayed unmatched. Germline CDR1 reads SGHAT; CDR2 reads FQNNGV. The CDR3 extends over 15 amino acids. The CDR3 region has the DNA TGTGCCAGCAGCTCCCAGGCCGGGACAGCCTACGAGCAGTACTTC. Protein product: CASSSQAGTAYEQYF.

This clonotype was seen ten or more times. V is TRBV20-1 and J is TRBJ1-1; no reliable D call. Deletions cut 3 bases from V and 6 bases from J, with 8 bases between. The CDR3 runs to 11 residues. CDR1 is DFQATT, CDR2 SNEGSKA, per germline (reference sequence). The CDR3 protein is CSASLYPEAFF. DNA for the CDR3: TGCAGTGCTAGCCTGTACCCTGAAGCTTTCTTT.

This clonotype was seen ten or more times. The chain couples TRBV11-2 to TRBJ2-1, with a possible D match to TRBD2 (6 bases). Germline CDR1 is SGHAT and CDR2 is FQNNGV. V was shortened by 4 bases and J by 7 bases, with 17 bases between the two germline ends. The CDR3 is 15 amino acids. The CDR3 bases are TGTGCCAGCAGCTACGGGAGTCCCTTTGGGAATGAGCAGTTCTTC. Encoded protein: CASSYGSPFGNEQFF.

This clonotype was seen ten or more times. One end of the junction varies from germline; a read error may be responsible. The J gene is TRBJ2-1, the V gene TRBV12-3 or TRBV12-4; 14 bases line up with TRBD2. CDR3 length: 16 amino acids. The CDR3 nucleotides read TGTGTCAGCACGGGACTAGCGGGAGCTACCTACAATGAGCAGTTCTTC. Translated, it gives CVSTGLAGATYNEQFF.